The 2 T cell receptor beta chains listed next were all sequenced from one sample in a study of liver allograft versus peripheral blood T cells. At the level of the study: Peripheral blood of the recipients supplied T cell receptor repertoires that were compared with those in transplanted livers.

A single record per CDR3 protein comes from TCRdb applying MiXCR to the reads. Seen here are some 6,000 distinct CDR3 sequences, 14% observed once, and the top ten hold around 2.8%. The receptor set was obtained from a human patient who had a liver transplant. T cells may partly derive from the graft donor.

The rearrangement links TRBV19 to TRBJ1-5, with 8 positions matching TRBD1. V trimming: 6 bases; J trimming: 7 bases; junction bases outside the gene matches: 11. In germline, CDR1 is LNHDA, CDR2 SQIVND (reference sequence). The CDR3 has 15 amino acids. CDR3 residues: CASSPTAGGRQPQHF. The CDR3 DNA reads as TGTGCCAGTAGCCCTACGGCAGGGGGCAGACAGCCCCAGCATTTT. Complete variable domain (other parts from reference TRBV19 and TRBJ1-5): DGGITQSPKYLFRKEGQNVTLSCEQNLNHDAMYWYRQDPGQGLRLIYYSQIVNDFQKGDIAEGYSVSREKKESFPLTVTSAQKNPTAFYLCASSPTAGGRQPQHFGDGTRLSIL.

This clonotype is medium-sized. The rearrangement links TRBV29-1 to TRBJ1-1, with 8 bases matching TRBD1. The CDR3 covers 15 residues. In germline, CDR1 is SQVTM, CDR2 ANQGSEA. V lost 0 bases and J lost 5; bases outside the gene matches: 8. CDR3 protein: CSVEDPSTGVTEAFF. The CDR3, as DNA: TGCAGCGTTGAAGATCCCTCGACAGGGGTAACTGAAGCTTTCTTT.